The entry that follows covers one T cell receptor (beta chain) sequence. The V end was cut by 7 bases, the J end by 6 bases, with 13 bases between. The CDR3 is 12 amino acids. The entry originates in a study of blood T cell repertoires in COVID-19. Sequencing was performed with immunoSEQ multiplex PCR; in TCRdb, only in-frame clones are kept and a portion is missing. The sample has approximately 200,000 clones, about nine tenths seen once; the top ten hold roughly 1.2%. V and J are TRBV12-3 or TRBV12-4 and TRBJ2-7; no clear D gene. This sequence originates from a man between 25 and 39 years old who had recovered from COVID-19. Sequenced material: PBMCs or T cells enriched from blood (not recorded which). The CDR3 sequence is CASTTQRSEQYF. CDR3 nucleotides: TGTGCCAGCACAACCCAGCGTAGCGAGCAGTACTTC.